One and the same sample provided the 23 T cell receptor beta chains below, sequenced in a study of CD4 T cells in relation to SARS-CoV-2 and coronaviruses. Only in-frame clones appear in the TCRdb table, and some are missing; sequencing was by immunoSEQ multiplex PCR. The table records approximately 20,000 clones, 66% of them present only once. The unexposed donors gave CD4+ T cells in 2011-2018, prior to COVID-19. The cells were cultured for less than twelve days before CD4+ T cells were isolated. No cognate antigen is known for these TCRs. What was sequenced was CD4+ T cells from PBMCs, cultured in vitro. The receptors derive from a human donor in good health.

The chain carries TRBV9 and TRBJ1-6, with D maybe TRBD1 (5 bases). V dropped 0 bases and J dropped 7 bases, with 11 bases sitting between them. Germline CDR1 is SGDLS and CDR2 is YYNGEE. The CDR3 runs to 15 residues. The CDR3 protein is CASSVGGVLNSPLHF. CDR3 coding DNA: TGTGCCAGCAGCGTAGGGGGGGTCCTGAATTCACCCCTCCACTTT.

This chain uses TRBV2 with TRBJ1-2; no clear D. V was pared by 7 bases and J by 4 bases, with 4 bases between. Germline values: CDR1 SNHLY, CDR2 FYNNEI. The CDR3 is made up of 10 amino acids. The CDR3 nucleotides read TGTGCCAGCATGGTCTATGGCTACACCTTC. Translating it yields CASMVYGYTF.

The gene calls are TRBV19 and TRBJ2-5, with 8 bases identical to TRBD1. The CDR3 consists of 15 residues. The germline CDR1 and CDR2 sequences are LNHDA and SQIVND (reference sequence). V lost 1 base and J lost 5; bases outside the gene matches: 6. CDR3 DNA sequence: TGTGCCAGTAGTATAGGGACAGGGTGGATGGAGACCCAGTACTTC. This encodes CASSIGTGWMETQYF.

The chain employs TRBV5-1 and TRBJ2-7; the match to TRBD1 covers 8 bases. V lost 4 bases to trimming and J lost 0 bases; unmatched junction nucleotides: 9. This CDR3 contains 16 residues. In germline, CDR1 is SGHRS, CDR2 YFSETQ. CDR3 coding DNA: TGCGCCAGCAGCGGTACAGGGGGTGCTAGCTCCTACGAGCAGTACTTC. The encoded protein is CASSGTGGASSYEQYF.

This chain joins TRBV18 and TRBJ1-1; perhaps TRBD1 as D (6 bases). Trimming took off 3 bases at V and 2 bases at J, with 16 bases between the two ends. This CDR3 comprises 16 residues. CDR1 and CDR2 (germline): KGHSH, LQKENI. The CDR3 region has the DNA TGTGCCAGCTCACCGCGGACAGCCTGGGGAAACACTGAAGCTTTCTTT. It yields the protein CASSPRTAWGNTEAFF.

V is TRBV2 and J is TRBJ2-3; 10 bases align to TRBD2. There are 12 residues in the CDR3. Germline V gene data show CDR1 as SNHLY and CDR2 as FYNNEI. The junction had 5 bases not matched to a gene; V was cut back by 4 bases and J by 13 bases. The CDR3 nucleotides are TGTGCCAGCAGTGTAGGACTAGCGGTCGAGTATTTT. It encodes CASSVGLAVEYF.

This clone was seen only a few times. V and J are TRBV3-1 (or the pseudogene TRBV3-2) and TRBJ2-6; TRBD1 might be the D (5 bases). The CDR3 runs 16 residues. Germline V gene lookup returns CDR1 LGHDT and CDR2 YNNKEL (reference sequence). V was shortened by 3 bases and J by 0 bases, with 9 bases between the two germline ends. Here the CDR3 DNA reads TGTGCCAGCAGCCAGCCCCAGGGCTCTGGGGCCAACGTCCTGACTTTC. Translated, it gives CASSQPQGSGANVLTF.

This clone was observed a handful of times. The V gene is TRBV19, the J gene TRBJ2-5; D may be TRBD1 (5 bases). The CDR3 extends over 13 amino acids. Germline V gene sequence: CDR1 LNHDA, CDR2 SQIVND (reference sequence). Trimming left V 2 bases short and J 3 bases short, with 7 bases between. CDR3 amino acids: CASSINRKETQYF. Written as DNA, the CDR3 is TGTGCCAGTAGTATAAACAGGAAAGAGACCCAGTACTTC.

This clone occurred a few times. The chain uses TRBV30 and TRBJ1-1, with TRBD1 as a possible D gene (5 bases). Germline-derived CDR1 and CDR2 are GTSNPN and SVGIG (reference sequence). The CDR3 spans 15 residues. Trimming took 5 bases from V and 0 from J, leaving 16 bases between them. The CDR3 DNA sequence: TGTGCCTGGGGCTCTAGGGGCAGCATGAACACTGAAGCTTTCTTT. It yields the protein CAWGSRGSMNTEAFF.

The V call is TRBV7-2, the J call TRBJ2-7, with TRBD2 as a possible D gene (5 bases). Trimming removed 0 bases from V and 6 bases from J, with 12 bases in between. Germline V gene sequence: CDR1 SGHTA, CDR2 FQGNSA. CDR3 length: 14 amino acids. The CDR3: CASSLAGTSSEQYF. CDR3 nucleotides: TGTGCCAGCAGCTTAGCGGGAACTAGTTCCGAGCAGTACTTC.

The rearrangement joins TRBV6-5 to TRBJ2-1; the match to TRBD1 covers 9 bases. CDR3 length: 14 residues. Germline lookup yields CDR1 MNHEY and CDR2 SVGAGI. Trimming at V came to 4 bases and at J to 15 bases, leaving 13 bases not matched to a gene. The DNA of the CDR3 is TGTGCCAGCAGTTCGGACAGGGGTACCAAAGCGATGTTCTTC. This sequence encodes CASSSDRGTKAMFF.

CDR3 DNA: TGTGCCATCAGTGACGGTCTCGGCACAGATACGCAGTATTTT. Its protein product is CAISDGLGTDTQYF. The chain recombines TRBV10-3 with TRBJ2-3; D gene uncertain. Trimming cost V 3 bases and J 1 base, with 8 bases left between them. Germline V gene sequence: CDR1 ENHRY, CDR2 SYGVKD. The CDR3 extends over 14 amino acids.

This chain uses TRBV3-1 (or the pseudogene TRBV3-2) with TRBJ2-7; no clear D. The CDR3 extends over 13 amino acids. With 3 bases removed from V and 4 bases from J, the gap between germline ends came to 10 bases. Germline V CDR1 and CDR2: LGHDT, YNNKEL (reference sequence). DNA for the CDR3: TGTGCCAGCAGCCAGAGAGGCCGATACGAGCAGTACTTC. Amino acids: CASSQRGRYEQYF.

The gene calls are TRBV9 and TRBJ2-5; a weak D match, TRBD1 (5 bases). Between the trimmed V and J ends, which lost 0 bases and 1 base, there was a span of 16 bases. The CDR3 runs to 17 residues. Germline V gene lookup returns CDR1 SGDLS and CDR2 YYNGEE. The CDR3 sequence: CASSVGGVGVGQETQYF. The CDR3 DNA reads TGTGCCAGCAGCGTAGGAGGAGTAGGGGTAGGCCAAGAGACCCAGTACTTC.

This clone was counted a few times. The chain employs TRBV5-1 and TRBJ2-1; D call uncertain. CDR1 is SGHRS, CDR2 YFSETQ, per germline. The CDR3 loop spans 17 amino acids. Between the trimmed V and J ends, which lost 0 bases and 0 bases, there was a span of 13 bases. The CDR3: CASSLASISVSYNEQFF. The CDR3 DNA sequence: TGCGCCAGCAGCTTGGCATCCATTTCCGTCTCCTACAATGAGCAGTTCTTC.

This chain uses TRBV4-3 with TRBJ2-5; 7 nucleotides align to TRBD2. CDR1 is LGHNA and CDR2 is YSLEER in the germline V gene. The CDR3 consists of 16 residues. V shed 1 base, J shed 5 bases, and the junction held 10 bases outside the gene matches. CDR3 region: CASSQGESGGSETQYF. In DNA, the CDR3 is TGCGCCAGCAGCCAAGGGGAGTCGGGAGGATCGGAGACCCAGTACTTC.

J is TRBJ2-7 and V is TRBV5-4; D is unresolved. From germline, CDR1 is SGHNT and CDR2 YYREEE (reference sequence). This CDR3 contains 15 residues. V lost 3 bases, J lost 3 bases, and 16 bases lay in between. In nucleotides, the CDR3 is TGTGCCAGCAGCTCCCGGGCCCTGGGGAACTACGAGCAGTACTTC. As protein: CASSSRALGNYEQYF.

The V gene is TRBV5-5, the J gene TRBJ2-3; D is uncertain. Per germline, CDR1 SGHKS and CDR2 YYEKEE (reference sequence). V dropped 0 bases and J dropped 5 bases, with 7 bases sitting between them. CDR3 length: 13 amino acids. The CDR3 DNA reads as TGTGCCAGCAGCTTGGATGTGTTAGATACGCAGTATTTT. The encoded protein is CASSLDVLDTQYF. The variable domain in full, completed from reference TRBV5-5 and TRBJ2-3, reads DAGVTQSPTHLIKTRGQQVTLRCSPISGHKSVSWYQQVLGQGPQFIFQYYEKEERGRGNFPDRFSARQFPNYSSELNVNALLLGDSALYLCASSLDVLDTQYFGPGTRLTVL.

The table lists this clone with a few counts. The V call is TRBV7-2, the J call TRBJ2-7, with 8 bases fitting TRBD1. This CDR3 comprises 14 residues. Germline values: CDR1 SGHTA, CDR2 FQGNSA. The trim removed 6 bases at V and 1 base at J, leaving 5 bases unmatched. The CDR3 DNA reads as TGTGCCAGCAGGCGGGACAGGAGATCCTACGAGCAGTACTTC. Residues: CASRRDRRSYEQYF. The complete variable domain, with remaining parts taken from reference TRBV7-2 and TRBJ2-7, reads GAGVSQSPSNKVTEKGKDVELRCDPISGHTALYWYRQSLGQGLEFLIYFQGNSAPDKSGLPSDRFSAERTGGSVSTLTIQRTQQEDSAVYLCASRRDRRSYEQYFGPGTRLTVT.

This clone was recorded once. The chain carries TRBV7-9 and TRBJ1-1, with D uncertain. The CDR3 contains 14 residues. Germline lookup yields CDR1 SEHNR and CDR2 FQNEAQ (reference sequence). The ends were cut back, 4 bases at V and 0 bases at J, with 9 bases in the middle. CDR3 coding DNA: TGTGCCAGCAGCTCTGGGAGTTTGAACACTGAAGCTTTCTTT. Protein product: CASSSGSLNTEAFF.

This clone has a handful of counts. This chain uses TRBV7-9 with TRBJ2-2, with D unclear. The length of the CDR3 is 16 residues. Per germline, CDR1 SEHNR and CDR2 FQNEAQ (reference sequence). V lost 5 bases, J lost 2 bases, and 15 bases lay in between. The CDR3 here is CASSTTGPLNTGELFF. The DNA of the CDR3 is TGTGCCAGCAGCACGACCGGGCCTTTAAACACCGGGGAGCTGTTTTTT.

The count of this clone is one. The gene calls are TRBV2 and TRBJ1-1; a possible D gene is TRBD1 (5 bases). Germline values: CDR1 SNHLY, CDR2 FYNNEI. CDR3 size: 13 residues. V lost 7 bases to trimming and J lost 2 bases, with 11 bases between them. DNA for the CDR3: TGTGCCAGCAAGACGGGACTTAACACTGAAGCTTTCTTT. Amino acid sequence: CASKTGLNTEAFF.

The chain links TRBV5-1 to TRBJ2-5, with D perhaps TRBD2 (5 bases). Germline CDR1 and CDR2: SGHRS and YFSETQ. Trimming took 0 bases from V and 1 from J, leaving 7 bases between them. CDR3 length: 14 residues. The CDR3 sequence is CASSLDSGQETQYF. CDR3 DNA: TGCGCCAGCAGCTTGGACAGCGGCCAAGAGACCCAGTACTTC.